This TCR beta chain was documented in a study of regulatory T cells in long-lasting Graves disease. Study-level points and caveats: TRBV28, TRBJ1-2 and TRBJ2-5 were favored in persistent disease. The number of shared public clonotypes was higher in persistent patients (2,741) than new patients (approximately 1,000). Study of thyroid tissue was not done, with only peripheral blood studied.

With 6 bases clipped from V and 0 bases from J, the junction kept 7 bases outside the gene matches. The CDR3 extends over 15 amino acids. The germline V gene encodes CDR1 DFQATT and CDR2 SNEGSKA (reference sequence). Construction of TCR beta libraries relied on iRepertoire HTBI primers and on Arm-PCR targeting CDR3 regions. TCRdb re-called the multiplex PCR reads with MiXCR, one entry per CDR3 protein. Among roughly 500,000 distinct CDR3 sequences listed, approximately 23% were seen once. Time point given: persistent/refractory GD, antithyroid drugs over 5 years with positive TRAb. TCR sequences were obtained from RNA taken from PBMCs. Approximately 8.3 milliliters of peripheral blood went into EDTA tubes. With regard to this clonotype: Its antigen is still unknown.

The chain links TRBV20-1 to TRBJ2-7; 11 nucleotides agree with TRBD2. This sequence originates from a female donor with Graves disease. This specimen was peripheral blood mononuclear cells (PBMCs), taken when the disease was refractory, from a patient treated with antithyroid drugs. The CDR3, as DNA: TGCAGTGCCCGGACTAGCGGGTATAGCTCCTACGAGCAGTACTTC. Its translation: CSARTSGYSSYEQYF.